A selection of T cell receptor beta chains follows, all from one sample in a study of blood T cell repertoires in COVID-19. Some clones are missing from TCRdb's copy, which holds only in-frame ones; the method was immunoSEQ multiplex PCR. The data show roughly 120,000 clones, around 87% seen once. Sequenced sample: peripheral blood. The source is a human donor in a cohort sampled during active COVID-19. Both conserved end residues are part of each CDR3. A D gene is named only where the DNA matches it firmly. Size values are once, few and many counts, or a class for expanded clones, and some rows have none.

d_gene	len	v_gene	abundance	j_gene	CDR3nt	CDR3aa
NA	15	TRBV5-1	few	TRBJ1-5	TGCGCCAGCAGCCCCCGGGGCGGGGGCAATCAGCCCCAGCATTTT	CASSPRGGGNQPQHF
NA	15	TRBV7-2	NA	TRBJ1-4	TGTGCCAGCAGCTTAATTTTAGGGAGGGAGGGGGAACTGTTTTTT	CASSLILGREGELFF
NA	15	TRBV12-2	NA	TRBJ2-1	TGTGCAAGTCGCTCTAGCGGGGGGGCCTACAATGAGCAGTTCTTC	CASRSSGGAYNEQFF
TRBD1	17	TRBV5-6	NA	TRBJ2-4	TGTGCCAGCAGCTTCTACGGACAGGGTCAAGCCAAAAACATTCAGTACTTC	CASSFYGQGQAKNIQYF
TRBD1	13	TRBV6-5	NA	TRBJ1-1	TGTGCCAGCAGTACCACAGGGGATACTGAAGCTTTCTTT	CASSTTGDTEAFF
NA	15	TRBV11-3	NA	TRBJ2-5	TGTGCCAGCAGCTTATCCTCGGGTCCCCAAGAGACCCAGTACTTC	CASSLSSGPQETQYF
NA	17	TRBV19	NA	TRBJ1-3	TGTGCCAGTAGTATTTCCGACAGGTCCATCGTTGGAAACACCATATATTTT	CASSISDRSIVGNTIYF
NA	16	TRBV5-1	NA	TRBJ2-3	TGCGCCAGCAGCTTGCGAACAGCGGCCGCCACAGATACGCAGTATTTT	CASSLRTAAATDTQYF
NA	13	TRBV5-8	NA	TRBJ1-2	TGTGCCAGCAGCTTAGGGGGAAACTATGGCTACACCTTC	CASSLGGNYGYTF
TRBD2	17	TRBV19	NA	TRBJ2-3	TGTGCCAGTAGTTGGGAGGGTACTAGCGGGGGAGCAGATACGCAGTATTTT	CASSWEGTSGGADTQYF
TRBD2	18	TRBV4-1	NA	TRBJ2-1	TGCGCCAGCAGCCTACCCCGCCGGGGTCTAGCGGTTTTAAATGAGCAGTTCTTC	CASSLPRRGLAVLNEQFF
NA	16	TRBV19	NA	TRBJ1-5	TGTGCCAGTAGTTTAACAGGGACGGTTGGCAATCAGCCCCAGCATTTT	CASSLTGTVGNQPQHF
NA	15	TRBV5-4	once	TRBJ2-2	TGTGCCAGCAGCTTAGCGGCCGCGAACACCGGGGAGCTGTTTTTT	CASSLAAANTGELFF
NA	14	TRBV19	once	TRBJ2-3	TGTGCCAGTAGCTTACAGACAGCCACAGATACGCAGTATTTT	CASSLQTATDTQYF